The 13 T cell receptor beta chains below all came from one sample that was sequenced in a study of blood T cells in healthy people across ages. Through a sample-barcoded 5' primer and a J-beta primer mix, a second PCR was run for 7 to 11 cycles. From the 5' RACE reads, TCRdb called clonotypes with MiXCR, one entry per CDR3 protein. This sample yields about 760,000 distinct CDR3 sequences, of which 56% are seen a single time; roughly 26% belongs to the top ten. The sample consisted of blood. Receptors originate from a man aged 35-49 years in good health.

In its sample, this clonotype was seen a few times. The chain employs TRBV29-1 and TRBJ2-1; 8 nucleotides line up with TRBD2. Germline loops: CDR1 SQVTM, CDR2 ANQGSEA. V shed 7 bases and J 4 bases; nucleotides not matched to a gene: 6. This CDR3 contains 13 residues. CDR3 sequence: CSAVAGSYNEQFF. The CDR3 bases are TGCAGCGCCGTAGCGGGGTCTTACAATGAGCAGTTCTTC.

The chain recombines TRBV7-2 with TRBJ1-5, with no clear D. This CDR3 has 15 residues. V was shortened by 1 base and J by 3 bases, with 10 bases between the two germline ends. Germline V gives CDR1 SGHTA, CDR2 FQGNSA. The CDR3 region is CASSLVSQLNQPQHF. CDR3 bases: TGTGCCAGCAGCTTAGTCTCGCAGCTCAATCAGCCCCAGCATTTT.

This sequence joins TRBV7-6 and TRBJ2-5; D remains unclear. The CDR3 sequence is 13 residues long. The V gene's germline CDR1 is SGHVS and CDR2 FNYEAQ. Trimming shortened V by 3 bases and J by 5 bases, and 10 bases separated the two germline ends. CDR3 DNA: TGTGCCAGCAGCTTTCCAGTGAGTGAGACCCAGTACTTC. This encodes CASSFPVSETQYF.

In its sample, this clonotype was seen many times. The chain couples TRBV27 to TRBJ1-2; no clear D. The CDR3 loop spans 13 amino acids. Germline CDR1 and CDR2: MNHEY and SMNVEV (reference sequence). Deletions cut 5 bases from V and 0 bases from J, with 7 bases between. CDR3 nucleotides: TGTGCCAGCAGTCAAACAGCTAACTATGGCTACACCTTC. It translates to CASSQTANYGYTF.

This clonotype was picked up a small number of times. The V and J genes are TRBV24-1 and TRBJ2-5; maybe TRBD1 (6 bases). The CDR3 covers 16 residues. Germline V lookup: CDR1 KGHDR, CDR2 SFDVKD. V gave up 3 bases and J gave up 5 bases, with 18 bases separating them. The CDR3 DNA reads TGTGCCACCAGTGATCCAACCCCCGGGACACTCGAGACCCAGTACTTC. Amino acids: CATSDPTPGTLETQYF.

The table lists this clonotype with a few counts. CDR3 sequence (DNA): TGTGCCAGCAGTGAGATCGTCGGGGAGACCCAGTACTTC. Its protein product is CASSEIVGETQYF. The chain uses TRBV25-1 and TRBJ2-5, with no clear D. The CDR3 runs to 13 residues. V shed 3 bases and J shed 5 bases, with 10 bases lying between them. Germline-derived CDR1 and CDR2 are MGHDK and SYGVNS. The full variable domain, in which reference TRBV25-1 and TRBJ2-5 provide the parts outside the CDR3, is EADIYQTPRYLVIGTGKKITLECSQTMGHDKMYWYQQDPGMELHLIHYSYGVNSTEKGDLSSESTVSRIRTEHFPLTLESARPSHTSQYLCASSEIVGETQYFGPGTRLLVL.

The chain is built from TRBV28 and TRBJ2-5; D unclear. Trimming cost V 5 bases and J 1 base, with 14 bases left between them. This CDR3 contains 15 residues. The germline gives CDR1 MDHEN, CDR2 SYDVKM. This chain's CDR3 is CASSPRWGFQETQYF. The CDR3 DNA is TGTGCCAGCAGTCCGCGATGGGGTTTCCAAGAGACCCAGTACTTC.

This sequence joins TRBV7-9 and TRBJ2-3; TRBD2 matches 7 bases. The CDR3 contains 16 residues. Germline values: CDR1 SEHNR, CDR2 FQNEAQ (reference sequence). J gave up 2 bases and V 5 bases, and 10 bases lay outside the gene matches. The CDR3 coding sequence is TGTGCCAGCAGCCCAAGGACTAGTTTCCTCACAGATACGCAGTATTTT. This codes for CASSPRTSFLTDTQYF. Full variable domain (missing parts from reference TRBV7-9 and TRBJ2-3): DTGVSQNPRHKITKRGQNVTFRCDPISEHNRLYWYRQTLGQGPEFLTYFQNEAQLEKSRLLSDRFSAERPKGSFSTLEIQRTEQGDSAMYLCASSPRTSFLTDTQYFGPGTRLTVL.

V usage is TRBV29-1 and J usage is TRBJ1-2, with 9 bases that match TRBD1. Germline V gives CDR1 SQVTM, CDR2 ANQGSEA. The length of the CDR3 is 13 residues. With 6 bases clipped from V and 5 bases from J, the junction kept 7 bases outside the gene matches. CDR3 bases: TGCAGCGTAGCGGGACAGGGAGCATATGGCTACACCTTC. Translated: CSVAGQGAYGYTF.

The rearrangement links TRBV5-1 to TRBJ2-1, with a weak D call TRBD1 (6 bases). The germline CDR1 and CDR2 sequences are SGHRS and YFSETQ. V lost 0 bases to trimming and J lost 10 bases, with 14 bases between them. This CDR3 is 14 amino acids long. In DNA, the CDR3 is TGCGCCAGCAGCTTGGGGCCAGGGACATCCGAGCAGTTCTTC. As protein: CASSLGPGTSEQFF. Using reference TRBV5-1 and TRBJ2-1 for the parts outside the CDR3, the full variable domain is KAGVTQTPRYLIKTRGQQVTLSCSPISGHRSVSWYQQTPGQGLQFLFEYFSETQRNKGNFPGRFSGRQFSNSRSEMNVSTLELGDSALYLCASSLGPGTSEQFFGPGTRLTVL.

The rearrangement uses TRBV4-3 and TRBJ2-7; 7 bases agree with TRBD2. Germline CDR1 reads LGHNA; CDR2 reads YSLEER. J was trimmed by 4 bases and V by 0 bases; bases with no gene match: 6. The CDR3 is 15 amino acids. CDR3 sequence (DNA): TGCGCCAGCAGCCAAGATCTGACTAGCCGATACGAGCAGTACTTC. This translates into CASSQDLTSRYEQYF.

A few counts support this clonotype. V usage is TRBV5-1 and J usage is TRBJ2-7; the match to TRBD1 covers 8 bases. From germline, CDR1 is SGHRS and CDR2 YFSETQ. The J segment lost 2 bases and the V segment lost 3 bases, leaving 10 bases of the junction unmatched. There are 16 residues in the CDR3. The chain's CDR3 is CASSYYPGQDTYEQYF. In DNA, the CDR3 is TGCGCCAGCAGCTACTATCCGGGACAGGACACCTACGAGCAGTACTTC.

V usage is TRBV2 and J usage is TRBJ2-1, with 9 bases lining up with TRBD2. The CDR3 extends over 14 amino acids. The V gene's germline CDR1 is SNHLY and CDR2 FYNNEI. J gave up 13 bases and V 6 bases, and 13 bases lay outside the gene matches. The CDR3 DNA is TGTGCCAGCAGCGAACATGGCGGGGGGGACGACCAGTTCTTC. It is translated as CASSEHGGGDDQFF.